What follows are 20 T cell receptor beta chains derived from one specimen sequenced in a study of shared clonotypes between healthy human individuals. The data were produced by immunoSEQ multiplex PCR, yet TCRdb's version contains in-frame clones alone and is incomplete. The sample carries some 800,000 clones, 80% to 95% recorded once. As defined, naive CD8 cells were CD45RO-negative and positively selected for CCR7, with terminally differentiated effector memory CD45RA+ cells excluded. Sequenced material: naive CD8+ T cells sorted from blood. These receptors came from a young man in good health.

This clone was picked up a small number of times. The chain combines TRBV7-2 with TRBJ1-1, with D perhaps TRBD1 (5 bases). Between the trimmed V and J ends, which lost 2 bases and 1 base, there was a span of 11 bases. Per germline, CDR1 SGHTA and CDR2 FQGNSA. This CDR3 region has 15 residues. The CDR3 coding sequence is TGTGCCAGCAGCTTACCTACAGGACCGAACACTGAAGCTTTCTTT. As protein: CASSLPTGPNTEAFF.

The sample holds one count of this clone. The chain links TRBV27 to TRBJ2-7; TRBD1 might be the D (5 bases). The CDR3 is 16 amino acids. Germline CDR1 is MNHEY and CDR2 is SMNVEV (reference sequence). Trimming cost V 6 bases and J 2 bases, with 20 bases left between them. CDR3 amino acids: CASSQTVGSSAYEQYF. In DNA form, the CDR3 reads TGTGCCAGCAGCCAGACAGTAGGGTCCTCGGCCTACGAGCAGTACTTC.

The count of this clone is one. The V and J genes are TRBV11-1 and TRBJ2-7, with D uncertain. CDR1 and CDR2 (germline): SGHAT, FQDESV (reference sequence). The CDR3 sequence is 16 residues long. V was pared by 2 bases and J by 6 bases, with 20 bases between. The CDR3 spells CASSLTNYLSGLEQYF. In DNA form, the CDR3 reads TGTGCCAGCAGCTTAACTAATTACCTATCCGGGCTCGAGCAGTACTTC.

This clone was counted a single time. The chain carries TRBV27 and TRBJ2-3; D unresolved. Germline lookup yields CDR1 MNHEY and CDR2 SMNVEV (reference sequence). The CDR3 consists of 13 residues. The germline V and J ends were trimmed by 5 bases and 6 bases, with 12 bases remaining between them. This CDR3 reads CASSPNVPDTQYF. The CDR3 bases are TGTGCCAGCAGTCCCAATGTACCGGATACGCAGTATTTT.

The sample holds one count of this clone. Other DNA sequences from this sample encode an identical CDR3 as well. This sequence joins TRBV2 and TRBJ1-5; the D gene is possibly TRBD1 (5 bases). The CDR3 covers 14 residues. Germline CDR1 reads SNHLY; CDR2 reads FYNNEI. The V end was cut by 3 bases, the J end by 0 bases, with 6 bases between. The CDR3 DNA reads as TGTGCCAGCAGTGAGGGGGTTAGCAATCAGCCCCAGCATTTT. Translation: CASSEGVSNQPQHF.

This chain connects TRBV5-1 to TRBJ2-7; D may be TRBD2 (6 bases). The CDR3 extends over 15 amino acids. Deletions cut 2 bases from V and 4 bases from J, with 16 bases between. The germline V gene has CDR1 SGHRS and CDR2 YFSETQ. The DNA for the CDR3 is TGCGCCAGCAGCTTAATCCTCGGGACTCGATACGAGCAGTACTTC. Residues: CASSLILGTRYEQYF.

The chain recombines TRBV20-1 with TRBJ1-1; D remains unclear. The V end was cut by 7 bases, the J end by 7 bases, with 13 bases between. The CDR3 runs to 11 residues. Germline V lookup: CDR1 DFQATT, CDR2 SNEGSKA (reference sequence). In DNA, the CDR3 is TGCAGTGTCGTACAGAGATTTGAAGCTTTCTTT. The encoded protein is CSVVQRFEAFF.

CDR3 coding DNA: TGCGCCAGCAGCCCAAGGACAGTGGGAAGGGCAATATCCTACAATGAGCAGTTCTTC. Protein: CASSPRTVGRAISYNEQFF. The rearrangement links TRBV5-1 to TRBJ2-1, with D maybe TRBD1 (6 bases). Per the germline V gene, CDR1 is SGHRS and CDR2 is YFSETQ. V dropped 4 bases and J dropped 1 base, with 24 bases sitting between them. The CDR3 has 19 residues.

The chain joins TRBV2 to TRBJ1-5; perhaps TRBD1 as D (5 bases). The V gene's germline CDR1 is SNHLY and CDR2 FYNNEI. The CDR3 extends over 18 amino acids. Trimming left V 3 bases short and J 0 bases short, with 18 bases between. CDR3 coding DNA: TGTGCCAGCAGTGATCTGGGGGAAACCTGGAATAGCAATCAGCCCCAGCATTTT. Protein sequence: CASSDLGETWNSNQPQHF.

This rearrangement joins TRBV2 to TRBJ2-3; D call uncertain. CDR3 length: 15 amino acids. The germline gives CDR1 SNHLY, CDR2 FYNNEI. The V end was cut by 2 bases, the J end by 2 bases, with 11 bases between. In nucleotides, the CDR3 is TGTGCCAGCAGTGAAAGGTGGTCAGCCACAGATACGCAGTATTTT. Residues: CASSERWSATDTQYF.

The CDR3 nucleotides read TGTGCCAGCAGCTTAACGGGGGGGCTTCATGAGCAGTTCTTC. Its translation is CASSLTGGLHEQFF. The V gene is TRBV7-9, the J gene TRBJ2-1; 8 positions match TRBD2. Germline lookup yields CDR1 SEHNR and CDR2 FQNEAQ (reference sequence). Trimming removed 2 bases from V and 8 bases from J; junction bases left unmatched: 5. The CDR3 is made up of 14 amino acids.

The chain combines TRBV4-1 with TRBJ1-1; TRBD1 matches 10 bases. V lost 5 bases and J lost 1; bases outside the gene matches: 13. CDR1 is MGHRA and CDR2 is YSYEKL in the germline V gene. The CDR3 length is 18 residues. CDR3 DNA: TGCGCCAGCAGCTCGCGACAGGGGGCGCTTTCGGAGAACACTGAAGCTTTCTTT. Amino acids: CASSSRQGALSENTEAFF.

The chain combines TRBV7-9 with TRBJ2-7; weak D call: TRBD1 (5 bases). This CDR3 comprises 14 residues. Trimming cost V 5 bases and J 3 bases, with 14 bases left between them. Germline CDR1 SEHNR, CDR2 FQNEAQ (reference sequence). The CDR3 reads CASSPGNPGYEQYF. The CDR3 nucleotides read TGTGCCAGCAGCCCAGGGAATCCGGGCTACGAGCAGTACTTC.

This clone was detected once. The chain uses TRBV4-1 and TRBJ2-2; a weak D match, TRBD1 (5 bases). The CDR3 spans 16 residues. V was cut by 3 bases and J by 2 bases, with 13 bases left in between. Germline V gene lookup returns CDR1 MGHRA and CDR2 YSYEKL. The CDR3 nucleotides are TGCGCCAGCAGCCAGGGGCTCTTTACCAACACCGGGGAGCTGTTTTTT. Translation gives CASSQGLFTNTGELFF.

The J gene is TRBJ2-1, the V gene TRBV13; TRBD2 matches 13 bases. Germline-derived CDR1 and CDR2 are PRHDT and FYEKMQ (reference sequence). Trimming took 1 base from V and 7 from J; bases not matched to a gene: 7. The CDR3 covers 17 residues. CDR3 amino acids: CASSLAGTSGIGNEQFF. The CDR3 nucleotides are TGTGCCAGCAGCTTAGCCGGGACTAGCGGGATCGGTAATGAGCAGTTCTTC.

The genes are TRBV5-4 and TRBJ2-1, with D possibly matching TRBD2 (6 bases). The length of the CDR3 is 15 residues. Trimming cost V 4 bases and J 5 bases, with 16 bases left between them. CDR1 is SGHNT and CDR2 is YYREEE in the germline V gene (reference sequence). The CDR3 sequence: CASSLGLVPDNEQFF. As DNA, the CDR3 is TGTGCCAGCAGCCTGGGACTGGTTCCGGACAATGAGCAGTTCTTC.

Comment on this clone: Other DNA sequences in this specimen translate into the identical CDR3. The CDR3 spells CASSQREGYEQYF. The CDR3 region has the DNA TGCGCCAGCAGCCAGAGAGAGGGGTACGAGCAGTACTTC. The chain couples TRBV4-1 to TRBJ2-7; D assignment may be TRBD1 or TRBD2 (5 bases each). From germline, CDR1 is MGHRA and CDR2 YSYEKL. The CDR3 is 13 amino acids. The germline V and J ends were trimmed by 3 bases and 4 bases, with 10 bases remaining between them.

This clone showed up just once. The genes are TRBV5-4 and TRBJ1-4, with 7 bases that match TRBD1. Germline CDR1 and CDR2: SGHNT and YYREEE (reference sequence). CDR3 length equals 14 residues. With 3 bases clipped from V and 2 bases from J, the junction kept 1 base outside the gene matches. CDR3 nucleotides: TGTGCCAGCAGCTCACAGGGGACTAATGAAAAACTGTTTTTT. It encodes CASSSQGTNEKLFF.

J is TRBJ2-3 and V is TRBV9, with TRBD1 matching 8 bases. Germline V gene data show CDR1 as SGDLS and CDR2 as YYNGEE. The ends lost 4 bases at V and 2 bases at J; junction bases unmatched: 9. The length of the CDR3 is 16 residues. Written as DNA, the CDR3 is TGTGCCAGCAGCCTCAGGGGGCGGGAATACACAGATACGCAGTATTTT. Translated, it gives CASSLRGREYTDTQYF.

The V call is TRBV4-3, the J call TRBJ2-2; a weak D match, TRBD1 (5 bases). Trimming cost V 0 bases and J 6 bases, with 8 bases left between them. The germline V gene has CDR1 LGHNA and CDR2 YSLEER. CDR3 length equals 14 residues. CDR3 DNA sequence: TGCGCCAGCAGCCAAGAAGGGGCGCCCGGGGAGCTGTTTTTT. Its protein product is CASSQEGAPGELFF.